The 32 T cell receptor beta chains presented below share a single source sample, sequenced in a study of blood T cell repertoires in COVID-19. TCRdb keeps only in-frame clones here, not all; method: immunoSEQ multiplex PCR. The sample includes over 250,000 clones, 80% to 90% of them seen just once. Sequenced: PBMCs or T cells enriched from blood (not recorded which). The receptors were sampled from a man aged 35 to 55 who had recovered from COVID-19.

This chain joins TRBV4-3 and TRBJ2-7, with 8 bases lining up with TRBD1. Looked up from germline, CDR1 is LGHNA and CDR2 is YSLEER. V shed 2 bases and J 3 bases; nucleotides not matched to a gene: 9. CDR3 length: 16 residues. The CDR3 coding sequence is TGCGCCAGCAGCCAAATTATTGGACAGGGAGGCTACGAGCAGTACTTC. It codes for CASSQIIGQGGYEQYF.

The chain is built from TRBV4-1 and TRBJ2-7; a weak D match, TRBD1 (6 bases). Per the germline V gene, CDR1 is MGHRA and CDR2 is YSYEKL. Trimming shortened V by 1 base and J by 5 bases, and 15 bases separated the two germline ends. The CDR3 is made up of 15 amino acids. This CDR3 reads CASSQGSGVSHEQYF. CDR3 coding DNA: TGCGCCAGCAGCCAAGGTTCAGGGGTCAGCCACGAGCAGTACTTC.

V and J are TRBV30 and TRBJ1-1; 8 bases agree with TRBD1. The CDR3 extends over 14 amino acids. The trim removed 1 base at V and 3 bases at J, leaving 4 bases unmatched. CDR1 and CDR2 (germline): GTSNPN, SVGIG (reference sequence). The CDR3 DNA is TGTGCCTGGAGTGGGGACAGGTCGGACACTGAAGCTTTCTTT. Its translation is CAWSGDRSDTEAFF.

This chain uses TRBV11-2 with TRBJ2-5, with a weak D call TRBD1 (7 bases). The germline CDR1 and CDR2 sequences are SGHAT and FQNNGV. The CDR3 length is 15 residues. Between the trimmed V and J ends, which lost 3 bases and 2 bases, there was a span of 13 bases. The DNA of the CDR3 is TGTGCCAGCAGCTTGGGGGGACAGACACAAGAGACCCAGTACTTC. Translating gives CASSLGGQTQETQYF.

The J gene is TRBJ1-1, the V gene TRBV18; TRBD1 aligns across 8 bases. The CDR3 loop spans 15 amino acids. CDR1 is KGHSH and CDR2 is LQKENI in the germline V gene. J was trimmed by 1 base and V by 4 bases; bases with no gene match: 5. The CDR3 nucleotides read TGTGCCAGCTCACACTCGACAGGGGAGAACACTGAAGCTTTCTTT. This gives the protein CASSHSTGENTEAFF.

This chain links TRBV7-3 with TRBJ2-3; 9 bases line up with TRBD2. Unmatched junction bases numbered 1, after V lost 3 bases and J lost 0 bases. Germline V gives CDR1 SGHTA, CDR2 FQGTGA. The CDR3 is 15 amino acids. The CDR3 is CASSFSGGSTDTQYF. Written as DNA, the CDR3 is TGTGCCAGCAGCTTTAGCGGGGGCAGCACAGATACGCAGTATTTT.

V usage is TRBV2 and J usage is TRBJ2-7, with D perhaps matching TRBD2 (8 bases). Trimming cost V 9 bases and J 0 bases, with 27 bases left between them. The V gene's germline CDR1 is SNHLY and CDR2 FYNNEI. The CDR3 covers 18 residues. CDR3 in DNA: TGTGCCAGTACTGGGAGGGGACAGCGGGAGCGGAGCTCCTACGAGCAGTACTTC. This gives the protein CASTGRGQRERSSYEQYF.

The rearrangement uses TRBV18 and TRBJ2-5; tentatively, D is TRBD2 (6 bases). This CDR3 contains 14 residues. The germline V gene encodes CDR1 KGHSH and CDR2 LQKENI. V lost 6 bases to trimming and J lost 2 bases, with 13 bases between them. The CDR3, as DNA: TGTGCCAGCTCCCCGGCGGGACGGCAAGAGACCCAGTACTTC. Its translation: CASSPAGRQETQYF.

The V call is TRBV4-2, the J call TRBJ2-1; D is possibly TRBD2 (5 bases). This CDR3 has 17 amino acids. V lost 6 bases, J lost 4 bases, and 22 bases lay in between. Germline values: CDR1 LGHNA, CDR2 YNFKEQ. CDR3 residues: CASRLTPGDYPYNEQFF. CDR3 sequence (DNA): TGTGCCAGCAGGTTGACCCCGGGTGACTACCCTTACAATGAGCAGTTCTTC.

Comments on this clone: At the DNA level, this CDR3 is encoded by other sequences in the same sample as well. The chain uses TRBV18 and TRBJ2-3; TRBD2 agrees at 15 bases. V was pared by 3 bases and J by 6 bases, with 4 bases of the junction left unmatched. Per the germline V gene, CDR1 is KGHSH and CDR2 is LQKENI. The CDR3 length is 16 residues. CDR3 bases: TGTGCCAGCTCACCGCGGACTAGCGGGGGGGCTGATACGCAGTATTTT. It yields the protein CASSPRTSGGADTQYF.

The count of this clone is one. The V call is TRBV30, the J call TRBJ1-3; 7 positions match TRBD1. CDR1 and CDR2 (germline): GTSNPN, SVGIG (reference sequence). CDR3 length: 17 amino acids. Germline trimming cut 1 base from V and 4 bases from J; bases unmatched to any gene: 13. DNA of the CDR3: TGTGCCTGGAGTGACAAAGTTAAGGGGGCGTTGGGAAACACCATATATTTT. It yields the protein CAWSDKVKGALGNTIYF. Full variable domain (outside the CDR3, taken from reference TRBV30 and TRBJ1-3): SQTIHQWPATLVQPVGSPLSLECTVEGTSNPNLYWYRQAAGRGLQLLFYSVGIGQISSEVPQNLSASRPQDRQFILSSKKLLLSDSGFYLCAWSDKVKGALGNTIYFGEGSWLTVV.

The chain combines TRBV7-2 with TRBJ2-1; a weak D match, TRBD1 (6 bases). The CDR3 sequence is 13 residues long. V gave up 7 bases and J gave up 5 bases, with 12 bases separating them. CDR1 and CDR2 (germline): SGHTA, FQGNSA. Written as DNA, the CDR3 is TGTGCCAGCAACCTTAGACAGGACAATGAGCAGTTCTTC. Translated: CASNLRQDNEQFF.

This sequence joins TRBV6-5 and TRBJ2-7; a weak D match, TRBD2 (6 bases). CDR3 length: 15 amino acids. The V gene lost 3 bases and the J gene lost 3 bases, with 15 bases spanning the gap. Germline CDR1 reads MNHEY; CDR2 reads SVGAGI. The CDR3 DNA is TGTGCCAGCAGTTATTCTCCCCGGAGGGACTACGAGCAGTACTTC. Translated, it gives CASSYSPRRDYEQYF.

This clone was found once. The chain is built from TRBV28 and TRBJ2-7, with D uncertain. Germline CDR1 is MDHEN and CDR2 is SYDVKM. V was shortened by 3 bases and J by 0 bases, with 9 bases between the two germline ends. CDR3 length: 14 amino acids. The chain's CDR3 is CASSLRISSYEQYF. The CDR3 nucleotides are TGTGCCAGCAGTTTGAGAATTAGCTCCTACGAGCAGTACTTC.

This clone appeared a single time. The chain recombines TRBV7-6 with TRBJ1-2; possible D gene TRBD1, 5 bases. The CDR3 covers 14 residues. V was shortened by 1 base and J by 8 bases, with 14 bases between the two germline ends. Germline lookup yields CDR1 SGHVS and CDR2 FNYEAQ. CDR3 protein: CASSLESGVGGYTF. CDR3 in DNA: TGTGCCAGCAGCTTAGAGTCGGGGGTAGGCGGCTACACCTTC.

The genes are TRBV10-3 and TRBJ1-6; TRBD1 aligns across 11 bases. The CDR3 is made up of 16 amino acids. J lost 8 bases, V lost 3 bases, and 6 bases had no gene match. The V gene's germline CDR1 is ENHRY and CDR2 SYGVKD. The CDR3 sequence is CAISDRDRGGDSPLHF. The CDR3 bases are TGTGCCATCAGTGACCGGGACAGGGGGGGGGATTCACCCCTCCACTTT.

The rearrangement links TRBV7-8 to TRBJ1-3; D unclear. Germline V gene lookup returns CDR1 SGHVS and CDR2 FQNEAQ. V was pared by 5 bases and J by 0 bases, with 14 bases between. The length of the CDR3 is 16 residues. The CDR3 reads CASSVERVLSGNTIYF. The CDR3 DNA reads as TGTGCCAGCAGCGTAGAGAGAGTACTCTCTGGAAACACCATATATTTT.

This clone was observed once. The chain is built from TRBV28 and TRBJ1-2; D is uncertain. This CDR3 comprises 13 residues. Germline CDR1 is MDHEN and CDR2 is SYDVKM. The V end was cut by 2 bases, the J end by 2 bases, with 6 bases between. This CDR3 is CASSLEENYGYTF. CDR3 bases: TGTGCCAGCAGTTTAGAGGAGAACTATGGCTACACCTTC.

The genes are TRBV6-5 and TRBJ1-2; possible D gene TRBD1, 5 bases. Germline V lookup: CDR1 MNHEY, CDR2 SVGAGI. Trimming pared 6 bases from V and 4 bases from J, leaving 12 bases between. This CDR3 comprises 13 residues. The CDR3 is CASRTSQAYGYTF. The CDR3 DNA reads TGTGCCAGCAGGACATCACAGGCCTATGGCTACACCTTC.

The V gene is TRBV6-5, the J gene TRBJ1-1; D is unclear. Per germline, CDR1 MNHEY and CDR2 SVGAGI. The CDR3 runs to 15 residues. The V end was cut by 3 bases, the J end by 5 bases, with 16 bases between. CDR3 amino acids: CASSYSPEGQTEAFF. The CDR3 DNA follows: TGTGCCAGCAGTTATTCCCCTGAGGGTCAGACTGAAGCTTTCTTT.

The chain uses TRBV4-1 and TRBJ1-4; D is perhaps TRBD1 (5 bases). The CDR3 consists of 12 residues. V was shortened by 5 bases and J by 4 bases, with 5 bases between the two germline ends. Germline CDR1 is MGHRA and CDR2 is YSYEKL. The CDR3 protein is CASSDSNEKLFF. DNA of the CDR3: TGCGCCAGCAGCGACAGTAATGAAAAACTGTTTTTT.

CDR3: CASSLDLRARPEAFF. Written as DNA, the CDR3 is TGTGCCAGCAGCTTAGATCTCAGGGCCCGGCCTGAAGCTTTCTTT. V gene TRBV11-3 combines with J gene TRBJ1-1, with D tentatively TRBD1 (5 bases). The V and J ends lost 0 bases and 6 bases respectively, with 14 bases between them. Looked up from germline, CDR1 is SGHNT and CDR2 is YENEEA. CDR3 length equals 15 residues.

V usage is TRBV19 and J usage is TRBJ1-5; TRBD1 matches 10 bases. The trim removed 6 bases at V and 2 bases at J, leaving 4 bases unmatched. The germline V gene has CDR1 LNHDA and CDR2 SQIVND (reference sequence). The CDR3 totals 15 residues. CDR3 residues: CASSLDRGGNQPQHF. The CDR3 DNA is TGTGCCAGTAGCCTGGACAGGGGGGGCAATCAGCCCCAGCATTTT.

The chain couples TRBV6-5 to TRBJ2-7; 8 positions match TRBD2. Germline CDR1 is MNHEY and CDR2 is SVGAGI. CDR3 size: 15 residues. With 0 bases clipped from V and 3 bases from J, the junction kept 4 bases outside the gene matches. CDR3 DNA: TGTGCCAGCAGTTACTCGACGGCGGGGGGCTACGAGCAGTACTTC. Amino acid sequence: CASSYSTAGGYEQYF.

This clone was detected a few times. A much larger clone sits a single nucleotide away, making a read error possible. The chain combines TRBV11-2 with TRBJ1-4; D perhaps matches TRBD1 (5 bases). Trimming shortened V by 8 bases and J by 8 bases, and 24 bases separated the two germline ends. CDR3 size: 16 residues. From germline, CDR1 is SGHAT and CDR2 FQNNGV. CDR3 protein: CASRPEGWGGREKLFF. Here the CDR3 DNA reads TGTGCCAGCCGCCCCGAAGGGTGGGGGGGACGGGAAAAACTGTTTTTT.

This sequence joins TRBV7-3 and TRBJ2-2; possible D gene TRBD1, 5 bases. V was cut by 3 bases and J by 6 bases, with 11 bases left in between. The CDR3 consists of 14 residues. Germline values: CDR1 SGHTA, CDR2 FQGTGA. The CDR3 bases are TGTGCCAGCAGCTTCCACCCAGGGTCCGGGGAGCTGTTTTTT. Its translation: CASSFHPGSGELFF.

This chain links TRBV7-9 with TRBJ2-1, with TRBD1 as a possible D gene (6 bases). The CDR3 length is 15 residues. V was clipped by 3 bases and J by 4 bases, with 13 bases between them. Germline lookup yields CDR1 SEHNR and CDR2 FQNEAQ (reference sequence). The CDR3 nucleotides read TGTGCCAGCAGCTTTTTTCAGGGGCTATACAATGAGCAGTTCTTC. Its translation is CASSFFQGLYNEQFF.

This chain uses TRBV18 with TRBJ1-1; TRBD1 agrees at 9 bases. From germline, CDR1 is KGHSH and CDR2 LQKENI. Trimming took 6 bases from V and 3 from J; bases not matched to a gene: 5. The CDR3 spans 14 residues. Written as DNA, the CDR3 is TGTGCCAGCTCGGGAAACAGGGGGCACACTGAAGCTTTCTTT. Residues: CASSGNRGHTEAFF.

The chain couples TRBV6-5 to TRBJ2-5, with 10 bases that match TRBD2. The trim removed 6 bases at V and 1 base at J, leaving 5 bases unmatched. Germline V lookup: CDR1 MNHEY, CDR2 SVGAGI. CDR3 length: 15 amino acids. As DNA, the CDR3 is TGTGCCAGCAGGGTAACTAGCGGGGCCCAAGAGACCCAGTACTTC. It yields the protein CASRVTSGAQETQYF.

The V call is TRBV3-1 (or the pseudogene TRBV3-2), the J call TRBJ2-7; possibly TRBD1 for D (6 bases). V lost 2 bases, J lost 0 bases, and 11 bases lay in between. The CDR3 is 15 residues long. CDR1 LGHDT and CDR2 YNNKEL come from the germline V gene (reference sequence). In nucleotides, the CDR3 is TGTGCCAGCAGCCAAAGGGGGTTGGTCTCCTACGAGCAGTACTTC. Translating gives CASSQRGLVSYEQYF.

In this sample, this clone turned up a few times. This chain joins TRBV6-4 and TRBJ2-1; 9 nucleotides agree with TRBD2. There are 14 residues in the CDR3. V shed 3 bases and J 4 bases; nucleotides not matched to a gene: 1. Looked up from germline, CDR1 is MRHNA and CDR2 is SNTAGT. CDR3 loop: CASSEREGYNEQFF. The CDR3, as DNA: TGTGCCAGCAGTGAGCGGGAGGGATACAATGAGCAGTTCTTC.

The chain couples TRBV28 to TRBJ1-1; unclear D gene. Between the trimmed V and J ends, which lost 3 bases and 1 base, there was a span of 9 bases. The CDR3 sequence is 14 residues long. The germline V gene encodes CDR1 MDHEN and CDR2 SYDVKM. CDR3 in DNA: TGTGCCAGCAGTTTTTGGAGGCAGAACACTGAAGCTTTCTTT. Its translation: CASSFWRQNTEAFF.